These 25 T cell receptor beta chains were all obtained from the same sample, sequenced in a study of blood T cell repertoires in COVID-19. Sequencing was performed with immunoSEQ multiplex PCR; in TCRdb, only in-frame clones are kept and a portion is missing. The table records approximately 170,000 clones, approximately 81% of them present only once. Sequencing input: peripheral blood. The receptors come from a woman of 80 years or more with active or convalescent COVID-19.

V is TRBV14 and J is TRBJ1-1; 7 nucleotides line up with TRBD1. Germline assignment: CDR1 SGHDN and CDR2 FVKESK. The junction had 4 bases not matched to a gene; V was cut back by 2 bases and J by 1 base. The CDR3 extends over 15 amino acids. The CDR3 loop is CASSQLQGTNTEAFF. As DNA, the CDR3 is TGTGCCAGCAGCCAACTACAGGGGACGAACACTGAAGCTTTCTTT.

This chain uses TRBV4-2 with TRBJ2-1; TRBD2 agrees at 10 bases. Germline CDR1 LGHNA, CDR2 YNFKEQ. J was trimmed by 3 bases and V by 10 bases; bases with no gene match: 12. There are 16 residues in the CDR3. The DNA for the CDR3 is TGTGCCACACAAAGGACTAGCGGTAAGATCTACAATGAGCAGTTCTTC. As protein: CATQRTSGKIYNEQFF.

The J gene is TRBJ1-1, the V gene TRBV4-2; D is ambiguous. CDR3 length: 13 amino acids. Germline CDR1 is LGHNA and CDR2 is YNFKEQ. The germline V and J ends were trimmed by 2 bases and 4 bases, with 8 bases remaining between them. The CDR3 protein is CASSQLRGTEAFF. The CDR3 nucleotides are TGTGCCAGCAGCCAACTCCGGGGCACTGAAGCTTTCTTT.

The genes are TRBV25-1 and TRBJ1-1; 9 nucleotides agree with TRBD1. CDR1 is MGHDK, CDR2 SYGVNS, per germline. The CDR3 is 11 residues long. With V trimmed by 8 bases and J by 10 bases, 5 bases remained unmatched. The CDR3 nucleotides are TGTGCCAGCGGGACAGGGCTTGTAGCTTTCTTT. Amino acids: CASGTGLVAFF.

The genes are TRBV2 and TRBJ1-1, with D hard to call. Per germline, CDR1 SNHLY and CDR2 FYNNEI. Trimming pared 6 bases from V and 1 base from J, leaving 9 bases between. The CDR3 totals 13 residues. CDR3 protein: CASRSTENTEAFF. CDR3 DNA sequence: TGTGCCAGCAGATCAACAGAGAACACTGAAGCTTTCTTT.

The CDR3 DNA follows: TGTGCCAGCAGCGACAGGGCTGGAAACACCATATATTTT. It specifies CASSDRAGNTIYF. The chain carries TRBV11-2 and TRBJ1-3, with 7 bases matching TRBD1. V lost 5 bases and J lost 2; bases outside the gene matches: 0. The CDR3 is made up of 13 amino acids. Germline CDR1 SGHAT, CDR2 FQNNGV. Supplemented by reference TRBV11-2 and TRBJ1-3, the full variable domain reads EAGVAQSPRYKIIEKRQSVAFWCNPISGHATLYWYQQILGQGPKLLIQFQNNGVVDDSQLPKDRFSAERLKGVDSTLKIQPAKLEDSAVYLCASSDRAGNTIYFGEGSWLTVV.

This clone appeared a few times. The rearrangement joins TRBV5-1 to TRBJ2-1, with D perhaps TRBD1 (5 bases). The V gene's germline CDR1 is SGHRS and CDR2 YFSETQ. This CDR3 spans 15 amino acids. The V end lost 2 bases, the J end lost 0 bases, and 9 bases lay between the germline ends. The CDR3 coding sequence is TGCGCCAGCAGCTTACAGGAACGCTCCTACAATGAGCAGTTCTTC. Its translation is CASSLQERSYNEQFF.

This clone was seen once. The chain couples TRBV5-1 to TRBJ1-1; D is uncertain. The CDR3 is 13 residues long. Germline V gene data show CDR1 as SGHRS and CDR2 as YFSETQ. The V end was cut by 5 bases, the J end by 1 base, with 9 bases between. This CDR3 reads CASRNEGNTEAFF. The CDR3 DNA follows: TGCGCCAGCAGGAACGAGGGGAACACTGAAGCTTTCTTT.

The chain recombines TRBV11-2 with TRBJ2-7; TRBD2 matches at 8 bases. The CDR3 is made up of 15 amino acids. The V segment lost 5 bases and the J segment 0 bases; nucleotides outside the gene matches: 6. Per germline, CDR1 SGHAT and CDR2 FQNNGV. In DNA form, the CDR3 reads TGTGCCAGCAGCAAGACTAGCGCGAGCTCCTACGAGCAGTACTTC. Protein product: CASSKTSASSYEQYF.

The V gene is TRBV19, the J gene TRBJ1-1; 9 nucleotides match TRBD1. Germline CDR1 is LNHDA and CDR2 is SQIVND (reference sequence). The CDR3 has 17 amino acids. Trimming took 4 bases from V and 11 from J; bases not matched to a gene: 20. CDR3 amino acids: CASSTLLTGGAGVGAFF. The CDR3 nucleotides read TGTGCCAGTAGTACCCTACTAACAGGGGGCGCCGGGGTTGGGGCTTTCTTT.

This chain connects TRBV5-1 to TRBJ1-2, with 7 nucleotides matching TRBD1. V shed 4 bases, J shed 1 base, and the junction held 16 bases outside the gene matches. The V gene's germline CDR1 is SGHRS and CDR2 YFSETQ. The CDR3 spans 18 residues. The CDR3 protein is CASSVEIGGARGNYGYTF. CDR3 nucleotides: TGCGCCAGCAGCGTCGAAATAGGGGGCGCCCGGGGTAACTATGGCTACACCTTC.

The rearrangement links TRBV5-5 to TRBJ2-1; 11 positions agree with TRBD2. The CDR3 has 16 residues. Germline CDR1 SGHKS, CDR2 YYEKEE (reference sequence). V lost 4 bases and J lost 8; bases outside the gene matches: 11. CDR3 sequence (DNA): TGTGCCAGCAGCCCAGTAGCGGGAGGGCCCGTTTATGAGCAGTTCTTC. It translates to CASSPVAGGPVYEQFF.

This chain connects TRBV6-5 to TRBJ2-1, with D perhaps TRBD2 (6 bases). The V end lost 6 bases, the J end lost 5 bases, and 17 bases lay between the germline ends. The CDR3 is 15 amino acids. Germline-derived CDR1 and CDR2 are MNHEY and SVGAGI. The CDR3, as DNA: TGTGCCAGCAGAGGAAGCGGGTGGGGAAACAATGAGCAGTTCTTC. Its protein is CASRGSGWGNNEQFF.

V is TRBV6-5 and J is TRBJ2-7, with a tentative D call TRBD1 (6 bases). This CDR3 has 13 residues. Germline V gene sequence: CDR1 MNHEY, CDR2 SVGAGI. V was trimmed by 2 bases and J by 6 bases, leaving 11 bases between them. The DNA of the CDR3 is TGTGCCAGCAGTTACCTGGGGGCAGGCGAGCAGTACTTC. Its protein product is CASSYLGAGEQYF.

The chain recombines TRBV6-1 with TRBJ1-5; D might be TRBD1 (6 bases). The CDR3 extends over 14 amino acids. The germline CDR1 and CDR2 sequences are MNHNS and SASEGT. V was shortened by 3 bases and J by 6 bases, with 12 bases between the two germline ends. The CDR3 protein is CASSDWARGQPQHF. The CDR3 DNA reads as TGTGCCAGCAGTGATTGGGCCAGGGGTCAGCCCCAGCATTTT.

The chain carries TRBV5-6 and TRBJ1-4; 8 bases align to TRBD1. The CDR3 loop spans 14 amino acids. J lost 12 bases, V lost 0 bases, and 7 bases had no gene match. Germline CDR1 SGHDT, CDR2 YYEEEE. CDR3 region: CASSLVGTGGELFF. The CDR3 DNA sequence: TGTGCCAGCAGCTTGGTTGGGACAGGAGGGGAACTGTTTTTT.

This clone was seen once. The chain uses TRBV6-2 or TRBV6-3 and TRBJ2-7; 9 positions match TRBD2. The CDR3 contains 15 residues. CDR1 and CDR2 from the germline V gene are MNHEY and SVGEGT. V lost 4 bases, J lost 6 bases, and 10 bases stayed unmatched. The CDR3 is CASSSEPGLAGEQYF. The CDR3 DNA follows: TGTGCCAGCAGTTCCGAACCGGGACTAGCCGGCGAGCAGTACTTC.

The chain links TRBV27 to TRBJ2-7, with D possibly TRBD1 on 6 matching bases. The CDR3 totals 14 residues. Per the germline V gene, CDR1 is MNHEY and CDR2 is SMNVEV (reference sequence). Trimming left V 5 bases short and J 2 bases short, with 13 bases between. The DNA of the CDR3 is TGTGCCAGCAGTCCAACAGGGCAGGCCTACGAGCAGTACTTC. Translated: CASSPTGQAYEQYF.

This chain joins TRBV15 and TRBJ1-4; a possible D gene is TRBD1 (5 bases). Germline V CDR1 and CDR2: LNHNV, YYDKDF (reference sequence). The CDR3 loop spans 16 amino acids. The V and J ends lost 1 base and 8 bases respectively, with 17 bases between them. CDR3 coding DNA: TGTGCCACCAGCAGAGGGTTTTCCAGGGCGGACGAAAAACTGTTTTTT. This sequence encodes CATSRGFSRADEKLFF.

This rearrangement joins TRBV28 to TRBJ2-3; tentative D call: TRBD2 (6 bases). From germline, CDR1 is MDHEN and CDR2 SYDVKM. This CDR3 region has 13 residues. The ends were cut back, 10 bases at V and 2 bases at J, with 13 bases in the middle. This CDR3 reads CATRGSFTDTQYF. In nucleotides, the CDR3 is TGTGCCACCCGGGGGTCCTTCACAGATACGCAGTATTTT. The variable domain in full, with the rest retrieved from reference TRBV28 and TRBJ2-3, is DVKVTQSSRYLVKRTGEKVFLECVQDMDHENMFWYRQDPGLGLRLIYFSYDVKMKEKGDIPEGYSVSREKKERFSLILESASTNQTSMYLCATRGSFTDTQYFGPGTRLTVL.

This clone has a single count. The rearrangement uses TRBV5-1 and TRBJ2-1; 11 bases align to TRBD2. J was trimmed by 3 bases and V by 0 bases; bases with no gene match: 2. The CDR3 loop spans 16 amino acids. From germline, CDR1 is SGHRS and CDR2 YFSETQ. The CDR3, as DNA: TGCGCCAGCAGCTTGGGGGGACTAGCGGACTACAATGAGCAGTTCTTC. As protein: CASSLGGLADYNEQFF.

J is TRBJ1-2 and V is TRBV7-8, with TRBD1 matching over 7 bases. Germline V CDR1 and CDR2: SGHVS, FQNEAQ. Trimming removed 3 bases from V and 7 bases from J; junction bases left unmatched: 11. The CDR3 has 15 residues. The DNA of the CDR3 is TGTGCCAGCAGCTTGCAAGGGGGCCCCGGGTTTGGCTACACCTTC. This gives the protein CASSLQGGPGFGYTF.

This clone was detected only once. The CDR3 bases are TGTGCCAGCAGTTTAGGCAGGGGTGAAGCTTTCTTT. This sequence encodes CASSLGRGEAFF. The chain has TRBV28 and TRBJ1-1; possibly TRBD1 for D (6 bases). The germline CDR1 and CDR2 sequences are MDHEN and SYDVKM. The CDR3 is 12 residues long. V dropped 2 bases and J dropped 7 bases, with 8 bases sitting between them.

V and J are TRBV5-1 and TRBJ2-3, with no clear D. The CDR3 is made up of 13 amino acids. Germline V gene sequence: CDR1 SGHRS, CDR2 YFSETQ. Trimming cost V 4 bases and J 5 bases, with 11 bases left between them. The CDR3, as DNA: TGCGCCAGCAGCGAGCGAACGAGAGATACGCAGTATTTT. Protein product: CASSERTRDTQYF.

The chain uses TRBV3-1 (or the pseudogene TRBV3-2) and TRBJ2-2; TRBD1 aligns across 7 bases. CDR1 and CDR2 (germline): LGHDT, YNNKEL (reference sequence). The trim removed 4 bases at V and 5 bases at J, leaving 4 bases unmatched. This CDR3 is 14 amino acids long. In nucleotides, the CDR3 is TGTGCCAGCAGCCGTGGACAGGTTACCGGGGAGCTGTTTTTT. Residues: CASSRGQVTGELFF.